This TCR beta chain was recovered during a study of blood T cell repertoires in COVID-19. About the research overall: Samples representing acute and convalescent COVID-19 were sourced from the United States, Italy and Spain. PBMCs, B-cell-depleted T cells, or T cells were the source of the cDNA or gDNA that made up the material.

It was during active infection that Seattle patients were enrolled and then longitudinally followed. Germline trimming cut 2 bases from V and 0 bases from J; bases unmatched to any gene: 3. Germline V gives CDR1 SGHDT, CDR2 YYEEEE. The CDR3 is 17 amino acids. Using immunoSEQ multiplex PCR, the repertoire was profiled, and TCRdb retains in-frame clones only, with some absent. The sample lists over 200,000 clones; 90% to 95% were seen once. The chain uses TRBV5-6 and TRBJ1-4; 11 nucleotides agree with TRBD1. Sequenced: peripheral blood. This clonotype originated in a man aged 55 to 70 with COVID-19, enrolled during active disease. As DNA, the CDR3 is TGTGCCAGCAGCTTTCGGACAGGGGGCGCAACTAATGAAAAACTGTTTTTT. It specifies CASSFRTGGATNEKLFF.